The clone carrying this T cell receptor beta chain was counted once. The antigen is unknown. V lost 3 bases and J lost 7, with 12 bases in between. This CDR3 has 13 residues. Looked up from germline, CDR1 is SGDLS and CDR2 is YYNGEE. These data originate in a study of cytomegalovirus exposure and HLA in healthy donors. 13 Jbeta primers and 60 Vbeta primers were used for the PCR. Repertoires were generated with immunoSEQ multiplex PCR, while TCRdb's copy carries only in-frame clones and drops some. This repertoire shows under 150,000 clones, under 90% found once; its top ten account for about 2.5%. Study findings and constraints: Upon later analysis, TCR association rates were observed to vary by HLA locus, being highest for DRB1 and lowest for HLA-C. Researchers reported in a later analysis that a missense DCLRE1C variant was tied to TCR beta V- and J-gene trimming.

The clonotype originates from a boy aged 2 to 9 in good health and CMV-seronegative. The chain carries TRBV9 and TRBJ2-3; tentatively, D is TRBD2 (5 bases). Sequencing input: PBMCs. The CDR3 loop is CASSGPLDYTQYF. Here the CDR3 DNA reads TGTGCCAGCAGCGGCCCTTTGGACTATACGCAGTATTTT. The whole variable domain, filled in from reference TRBV9 and TRBJ2-3, reads DSGVTQTPKHLITATGQRVTLRCSPRSGDLSVYWYQQSLDQGLQFLIQYYNGEERAKGNILERFSAQQFPDLHSELNLSSLELGDSALYFCASSGPLDYTQYFGPGTRLTVL.